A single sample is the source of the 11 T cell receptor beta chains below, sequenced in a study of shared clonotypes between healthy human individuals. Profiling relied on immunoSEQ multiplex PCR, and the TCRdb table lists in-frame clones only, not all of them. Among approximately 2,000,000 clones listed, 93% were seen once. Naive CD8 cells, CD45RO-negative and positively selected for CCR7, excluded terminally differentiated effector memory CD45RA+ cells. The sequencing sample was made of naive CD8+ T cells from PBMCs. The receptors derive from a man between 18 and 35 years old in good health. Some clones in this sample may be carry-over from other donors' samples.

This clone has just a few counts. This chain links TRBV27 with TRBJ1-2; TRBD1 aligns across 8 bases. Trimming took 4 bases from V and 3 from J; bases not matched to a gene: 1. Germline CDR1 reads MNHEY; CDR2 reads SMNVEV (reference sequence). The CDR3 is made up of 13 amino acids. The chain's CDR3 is CASSSGQDYGYTF. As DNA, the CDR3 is TGTGCCAGCAGTTCGGGACAGGACTATGGCTACACCTTC.

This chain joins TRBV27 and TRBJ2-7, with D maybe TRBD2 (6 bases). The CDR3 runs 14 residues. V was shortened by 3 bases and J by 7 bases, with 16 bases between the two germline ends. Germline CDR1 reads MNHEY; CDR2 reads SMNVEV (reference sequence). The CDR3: CASSLGVAVAEQYF. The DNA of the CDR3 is TGTGCCAGCAGTTTGGGTGTAGCGGTAGCAGAGCAGTACTTC.

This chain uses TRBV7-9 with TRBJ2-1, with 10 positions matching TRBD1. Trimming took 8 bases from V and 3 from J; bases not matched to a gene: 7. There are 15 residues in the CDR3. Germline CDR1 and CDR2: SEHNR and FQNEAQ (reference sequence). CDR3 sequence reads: CASEHRDRGYNEQFF. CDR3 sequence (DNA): TGTGCCAGCGAACACCGGGACAGGGGCTACAATGAGCAGTTCTTC.

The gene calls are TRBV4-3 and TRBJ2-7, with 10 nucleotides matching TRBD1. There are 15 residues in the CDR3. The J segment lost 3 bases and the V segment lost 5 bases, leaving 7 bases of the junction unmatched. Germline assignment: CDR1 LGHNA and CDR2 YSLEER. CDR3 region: CASSSRGTGDYEQYF. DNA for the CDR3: TGCGCCAGCAGCTCCCGGGGGACAGGGGACTACGAGCAGTACTTC.

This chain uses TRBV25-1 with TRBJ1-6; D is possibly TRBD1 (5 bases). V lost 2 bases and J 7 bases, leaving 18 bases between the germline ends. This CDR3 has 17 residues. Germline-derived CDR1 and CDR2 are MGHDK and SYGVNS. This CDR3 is CASSEPGSRGANSPLHF. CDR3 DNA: TGTGCCAGCAGTGAACCAGGTTCGCGGGGCGCGAATTCACCCCTCCACTTT.

Here the CDR3 DNA reads TGTGCCAGCAGCGCCCCTGGGGGGGCCTACGAGCAGTACTTC. This codes for CASSAPGGAYEQYF. The chain recombines TRBV4-2 with TRBJ2-7; 7 nucleotides match TRBD2. Germline lookup yields CDR1 LGHNA and CDR2 YNFKEQ. V shed 5 bases and J 2 bases; nucleotides not matched to a gene: 6. The CDR3 extends over 14 amino acids.

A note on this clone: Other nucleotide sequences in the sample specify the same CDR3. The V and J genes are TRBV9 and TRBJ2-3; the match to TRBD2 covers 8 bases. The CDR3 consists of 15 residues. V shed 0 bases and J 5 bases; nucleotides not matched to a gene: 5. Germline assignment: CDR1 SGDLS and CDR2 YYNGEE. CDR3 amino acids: CASSVAGLAGDTQYF. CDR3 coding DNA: TGTGCCAGCAGCGTAGCTGGGCTAGCGGGAGATACGCAGTATTTT.

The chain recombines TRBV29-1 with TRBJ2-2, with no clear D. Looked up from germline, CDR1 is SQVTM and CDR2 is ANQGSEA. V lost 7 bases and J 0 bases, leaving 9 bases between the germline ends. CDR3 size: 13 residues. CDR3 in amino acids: CSGAWANTGELFF. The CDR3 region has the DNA TGCAGCGGTGCTTGGGCGAACACCGGGGAGCTGTTTTTT.

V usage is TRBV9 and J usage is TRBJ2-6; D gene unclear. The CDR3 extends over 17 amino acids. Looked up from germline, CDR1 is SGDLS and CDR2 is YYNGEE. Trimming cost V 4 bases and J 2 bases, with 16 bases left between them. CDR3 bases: TGTGCCAGCAGCTTTAAGGACCCTCTCCCTGGGGCCAACGTCCTGACTTTC. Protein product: CASSFKDPLPGANVLTF.

CDR3 region: CASSHTVYYEQYF. The CDR3 nucleotides are TGTGCCAGTAGTCACACAGTTTACTACGAGCAGTACTTC. This chain joins TRBV19 and TRBJ2-7; D not resolved. Trimming stripped 5 bases from V and 3 bases from J, with 11 bases between. CDR3 length equals 13 residues. From germline, CDR1 is LNHDA and CDR2 SQIVND (reference sequence).

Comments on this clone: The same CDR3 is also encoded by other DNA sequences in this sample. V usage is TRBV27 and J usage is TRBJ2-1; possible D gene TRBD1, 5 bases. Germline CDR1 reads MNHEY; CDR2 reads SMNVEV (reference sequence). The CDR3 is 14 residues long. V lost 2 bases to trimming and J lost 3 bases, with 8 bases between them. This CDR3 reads CASSLRQGYNEQFF. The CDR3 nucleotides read TGTGCCAGCAGTTTACGCCAGGGCTACAATGAGCAGTTCTTC.